The 17 T cell receptor beta chains listed next were all sequenced from one sample in a study of T cells in Graves' hyperthyroidism and ophthalmopathy. Amplification of TCR beta CDR3 regions used RNA as the template. Primed by the HTBI set, a first-round RT-PCR was run on the TCR CDR3. TCRdb reprocessed the multiplex PCR reads via MiXCR and lists one record per CDR3 protein. Counted here are around 250,000 distinct CDR3 sequences, 16% occurring once; the ten biggest clones make up about 30%. Input material: blood. These receptors came from a woman in her late teens or twenties with Graves' ophthalmopathy.

The chain links TRBV7-2 to TRBJ2-7; 10 bases map to TRBD2. The CDR3 spans 18 residues. V lost 5 bases to trimming and J lost 5 bases; unmatched junction nucleotides: 18. Germline V gene sequence: CDR1 SGHTA, CDR2 FQGNSA. DNA of the CDR3: TGTGCCAGCAGCCCCGGGCCACTAGCGGGACACGAAATCGACGAGCAGTACTTC. Amino acids: CASSPGPLAGHEIDEQYF.

The table lists this clonotype with many counts. This chain links TRBV2 with TRBJ2-2; 11 bases are shared with TRBD1. CDR3 length: 14 amino acids. Losses at the gene ends were 7 bases for V and 6 bases for J; bases not matched to a gene: 4. Per germline, CDR1 SNHLY and CDR2 FYNNEI. For the CDR3, the DNA is TGTGCCAGCATCGGACAGGGGGCCTCCGGGGAGCTGTTTTTT. This codes for CASIGQGASGELFF. Full variable domain (rest looked up from reference TRBV2 and TRBJ2-2): EPEVTQTPSHQVTQMGQEVILRCVPISNHLYFYWYRQILGQKVEFLVSFYNNEISEKSEIFDDQFSVERPDGSNFTLKIRSTKLEDSAMYFCASIGQGASGELFFGEGSRLTVL.

This clonotype was observed at least ten times. This sequence joins TRBV2 and TRBJ2-3, with D unresolved. Looked up from germline, CDR1 is SNHLY and CDR2 is FYNNEI. V lost 8 bases to trimming and J lost 3 bases, with 3 bases between them. The CDR3 totals 10 residues. The CDR3 nucleotides are TGTGCCAGCGGGACAGATACGCAGTATTTT. This translates into CASGTDTQYF.

This clonotype was detected ten times or more. The CDR3 DNA follows: TGTGCCAGCACCTCGACAGGGGGCTTGGCCACTGAAGCTTTCTTT. The encoded protein is CASTSTGGLATEAFF. The chain couples TRBV3-1 to TRBJ1-1; 10 nucleotides match TRBD1. V shed 7 bases, J shed 4 bases, and the junction held 9 bases outside the gene matches. The CDR3 extends over 15 amino acids. The germline V gene encodes CDR1 LGHDT and CDR2 YNNKEL (reference sequence).

The rearrangement joins TRBV12-3 or TRBV12-4 to TRBJ2-5, with TRBD2 matching 11 bases. V was clipped by 7 bases and J by 2 bases; unmatched bases: 3. The CDR3 totals 14 residues. The CDR3 loop reads CASKLAGAQETQYF. The CDR3 DNA reads as TGTGCCAGCAAACTAGCGGGAGCACAAGAGACCCAGTACTTC.

The V call is TRBV7-9, the J call TRBJ2-7; TRBD1 aligns across 10 bases. The CDR3 length is 14 residues. Germline CDR1 reads SEHNR; CDR2 reads FQNEAQ (reference sequence). J gave up 3 bases and V 5 bases, and 4 bases lay outside the gene matches. The CDR3 DNA reads TGTGCCAGCAGCCCGAGGGACAGGGGCTACGAGCAGTACTTC. Translating it yields CASSPRDRGYEQYF.

A single count supports this clonotype. The CDR3 coding sequence is TGTGCCAGCAGCCGGACAGGGGGAGGAGGTACAGATACGCAGTATTTT. Translation: CASSRTGGGGTDTQYF. The chain has TRBV5-5 and TRBJ2-3; 10 bases align to TRBD1. Germline V gene sequence: CDR1 SGHKS, CDR2 YYEKEE (reference sequence). J lost 3 bases, V lost 4 bases, and 8 bases had no gene match. The CDR3 totals 16 residues.

This clonotype was detected many times. This CDR3 reads CASREAGSSYNEQFF. The CDR3 nucleotides are TGCGCCAGCAGAGAAGCGGGTTCTTCCTACAATGAGCAGTTCTTC. This chain joins TRBV5-1 and TRBJ2-1, with D possibly being TRBD2 (6 bases). Per germline, CDR1 SGHRS and CDR2 YFSETQ. Trimming took off 5 bases at V and 1 base at J, with 13 bases between the two ends. The CDR3 has 15 amino acids.

This clonotype is labeled medium-sized. The J gene is TRBJ2-4, the V gene TRBV6-1; D is perhaps TRBD2 (5 bases). Germline CDR1 is MNHNS and CDR2 is SASEGT. V was shortened by 4 bases and J by 0 bases, with 16 bases between the two germline ends. The CDR3 length is 17 residues. CDR3 amino acids: CASSGVSDLLAKNIQYF. The CDR3 bases are TGTGCCAGCAGTGGGGTTAGCGACCTCTTAGCCAAAAACATTCAGTACTTC.

The chain has TRBV7-9 and TRBJ2-7, with 8 bases identical to TRBD2. V gave up 0 bases and J gave up 2 bases; unmatched junction bases: 6. The CDR3 loop spans 16 amino acids. CDR1 and CDR2 (germline): SEHNR, FQNEAQ (reference sequence). CDR3 in amino acids: CASSLARSGRTYEQYF. Here the CDR3 DNA reads TGTGCCAGCAGCTTAGCGCGGAGCGGGAGAACCTACGAGCAGTACTTC.

This clonotype came up many times. This chain uses TRBV5-1 with TRBJ2-7; 9 bases agree with TRBD2. CDR1 and CDR2 (germline): SGHRS, YFSETQ. There are 13 residues in the CDR3. Germline trimming cut 5 bases from V and 3 bases from J; bases unmatched to any gene: 3. Here the CDR3 reads CASSSSGNYEQYF. The DNA for the CDR3 is TGCGCCAGCAGTTCTAGCGGGAACTACGAGCAGTACTTC.

J is TRBJ2-5 and V is TRBV5-1; TRBD2 aligns across 12 bases. The CDR3 sequence is 19 residues long. After removal of 0 bases from V and 4 bases from J, the junction contained 13 bases not matched to a gene. Germline values: CDR1 SGHRS, CDR2 YFSETQ. The CDR3 region has the DNA TGCGCCAGCAGCTTGGGCGGGCTAGCGGGAGGGCTGGTGGCAGAGACCCAGTACTTC. Amino acid sequence: CASSLGGLAGGLVAETQYF.

This clonotype was recorded many times. This chain uses TRBV29-1 with TRBJ1-1, with D perhaps TRBD1 (6 bases). CDR1 is SQVTM, CDR2 ANQGSEA, per germline. Trimming took 3 bases from V and 5 from J, leaving 13 bases between them. The CDR3 runs to 13 residues. CDR3 bases: TGCAGCGTTGATCCTCCAGGGGAAACTGAAGCTTTCTTT. It translates to CSVDPPGETEAFF.

The sample holds many counts of this clonotype. This chain links TRBV27 with TRBJ2-1, with TRBD2 matching 7 bases. Germline-derived CDR1 and CDR2 are MNHEY and SMNVEV (reference sequence). CDR3 length equals 19 residues. V was pared by 6 bases and J by 0 bases, with 17 bases of the junction left unmatched. The CDR3 region is CASRPSGGIPPSSYNEQFF. As DNA, the CDR3 is TGTGCCAGCAGACCTAGCGGCGGAATCCCTCCGAGCTCCTACAATGAGCAGTTCTTC.

There are many counts of this clonotype. CDR3 in DNA: TGTGCCAGCAGCGGGACAGGGGGGTACCAAGAGACCCAGTACTTC. Amino acid sequence: CASSGTGGYQETQYF. The genes are TRBV7-8 and TRBJ2-5; 11 bases align to TRBD1. Germline V CDR1 and CDR2: SGHVS, FQNEAQ. The J segment lost 0 bases and the V segment lost 5 bases, leaving 2 bases of the junction unmatched. This CDR3 is 15 amino acids long.

This clonotype showed up many times. The chain has TRBV28 and TRBJ2-7, with 8 bases identical to TRBD2. The V gene end was trimmed by 2 bases and the J gene end by 1 base; junction bases not matched to a gene: 4. This CDR3 spans 15 amino acids. Germline CDR1 reads MDHEN; CDR2 reads SYDVKM. CDR3 sequence reads: CASSLIAGGSYEQYF. For the CDR3, the DNA is TGTGCCAGCAGTTTAATTGCGGGGGGTTCCTACGAGCAGTACTTC.

Ten or more counts support this clonotype. The V call is TRBV28, the J call TRBJ1-2, with D maybe TRBD1 (6 bases). Germline V gene lookup returns CDR1 MDHEN and CDR2 SYDVKM. V lost 6 bases and J 3 bases, leaving 11 bases between the germline ends. The CDR3 spans 13 residues. CDR3: CASRSGTHYGYTF. CDR3 in DNA: TGTGCCAGCAGATCCGGGACACACTATGGCTACACCTTC.